What follows are 27 T cell receptor beta chains derived from one specimen sequenced in a study of blood T cells in healthy people across ages. Sample-barcoded 5' priming and a J-beta primer mix drove a second PCR of about 7 to 11 cycles. TCRdb used MiXCR to reprocess the 5' RACE reads, holding one entry per CDR3 protein. The table records some 1.7 million distinct CDR3 sequences, about 30% of them present only once. The source material was blood. These receptors came from a woman in her thirties in good health.

A remark on this clonotype: No conserved phenylalanine or tryptophan is present at the end of the CDR3, so a read error is the likely explanation. V and J are TRBV7-2 and TRBJ1-1; D unresolved. This CDR3 has 14 amino acids. From germline, CDR1 is SGHTA and CDR2 FQGNSA. V was shortened by 2 bases and J by 0 bases, with 7 bases between the two germline ends. The DNA for the CDR3 is TGTGCCAGCAGCTTATCAGGCCTGAACACTGAAGCTTTCGTT. It translates to CASSLSGLNTEAFV.

J is TRBJ2-5 and V is TRBV11-3, with 7 bases aligning to TRBD2. Germline CDR1 is SGHNT and CDR2 is YENEEA. CDR3 length: 13 amino acids. J was trimmed by 5 bases and V by 8 bases; bases with no gene match: 8. CDR3: CASRGDTEETQYF. CDR3 DNA: TGTGCCAGCCGGGGGGATACCGAGGAGACCCAGTACTTC.

The chain joins TRBV19 to TRBJ2-3; D unclear. The germline gives CDR1 LNHDA, CDR2 SQIVND (reference sequence). This CDR3 is 12 amino acids long. Trimming shortened V by 3 bases and J by 4 bases, and 5 bases separated the two germline ends. The CDR3 DNA sequence: TGTGCCAGTAGTATCAGCCCAGATACGCAGTATTTT. It specifies CASSISPDTQYF.

J is TRBJ2-7 and V is TRBV5-1; TRBD1 agrees at 10 bases. Germline assignment: CDR1 SGHRS and CDR2 YFSETQ. The CDR3 length is 15 residues. V lost 2 bases and J lost 4; bases outside the gene matches: 6. The DNA for the CDR3 is TGCGCCAGCAGCTTCTATCCGGGACAGGGGTACGAGCAGTACTTC. Translating gives CASSFYPGQGYEQYF.

The sample holds one count of this clonotype. With a much larger clone just one base away, this may be a read error. The CDR3 does not end in the conserved phenylalanine or tryptophan, so this is likely a read error. This chain connects TRBV7-2 to TRBJ2-1; D is perhaps TRBD1 (7 bases). This CDR3 has 14 residues. The V end lost 3 bases, the J end lost 7 bases, and 13 bases lay between the germline ends. Germline V gives CDR1 SGHTA, CDR2 FQGNSA. The CDR3 nucleotides are TGTGCCAGCAGCTTGTTGACAGGGAGGAATGAGCAGTTCGTC. Amino acids: CASSLLTGRNEQFV.

The J gene is TRBJ2-1, the V gene TRBV9, with D possibly TRBD2 on 5 matching bases. The CDR3 totals 14 residues. Germline lookup yields CDR1 SGDLS and CDR2 YYNGEE. Trimming shortened V by 4 bases and J by 7 bases, and 15 bases separated the two germline ends. The CDR3 DNA follows: TGTGCCAGCAGCTCCCCCGCTAGCTTGAATGAGCAGTTCTTC. Translation gives CASSSPASLNEQFF. Full variable domain (remainder filled in from reference TRBV9 and TRBJ2-1): DSGVTQTPKHLITATGQRVTLRCSPRSGDLSVYWYQQSLDQGLQFLIQYYNGEERAKGNILERFSAQQFPDLHSELNLSSLELGDSALYFCASSSPASLNEQFFGPGTRLTVL.

The rearrangement uses TRBV6-6 and TRBJ2-3; D gene unclear. This CDR3 spans 13 amino acids. Germline V CDR1 and CDR2: MNHNY, SVGAGI (reference sequence). The germline V and J ends were trimmed by 8 bases and 2 bases, with 11 bases remaining between them. The CDR3 coding sequence is TGTGCCAGCGAAGGCCAGATCACAGATACGCAGTATTTT. As protein: CASEGQITDTQYF.

This clonotype was picked up many times. The rearrangement links TRBV29-1 to TRBJ2-3; 11 positions match TRBD2. V lost 6 bases, J lost 2 bases, and 7 bases stayed unmatched. CDR1 is SQVTM and CDR2 is ANQGSEA in the germline V gene. The length of the CDR3 is 15 residues. The CDR3 here is CSVMGLADHTDTQYF. The CDR3 DNA reads as TGCAGCGTGATGGGACTAGCGGACCACACAGATACGCAGTATTTT.

This clonotype has just a few counts. J is TRBJ2-7 and V is TRBV6-5; 7 bases match TRBD1. CDR1 MNHEY and CDR2 SVGAGI come from the germline V gene. J gave up 4 bases and V 2 bases, and 8 bases lay outside the gene matches. The CDR3 is made up of 15 amino acids. CDR3 coding DNA: TGTGCCAGCAGTTACGATCGGGACAGCGGATACGAGCAGTACTTC. Translation: CASSYDRDSGYEQYF.

This clonotype has a count of ten or more. V gene TRBV28 combines with J gene TRBJ2-6; the D is unclear. Germline lookup yields CDR1 MDHEN and CDR2 SYDVKM. V shed 10 bases and J shed 1 base, with 8 bases lying between them. The CDR3 contains 13 residues. The CDR3: CATLLSGANVLTF. CDR3 nucleotide sequence: TGTGCCACCCTTTTATCTGGGGCCAACGTCCTGACTTTC.

V and J are TRBV12-3 or TRBV12-4 and TRBJ2-2; D might be TRBD2 (5 bases). Deletions cut 6 bases from V and 7 bases from J, with 12 bases between. The CDR3 has 13 amino acids. The CDR3 reads CASSRGYRGELFF. DNA for the CDR3: TGTGCCAGCAGCCGGGGATATCGCGGGGAGCTGTTTTTT.

Ten or more counts support this clonotype. The V call is TRBV6-2 or TRBV6-3, the J call TRBJ1-5, with D possibly TRBD1 on 5 matching bases. Germline V CDR1 and CDR2: MNHEY, SVGEGT. There are 13 residues in the CDR3. V was cut by 2 bases and J by 6 bases, with 8 bases left in between. This CDR3 reads CASSYEGIQPQHF. The CDR3 DNA follows: TGTGCCAGCAGTTACGAGGGGATTCAGCCCCAGCATTTT.

This clonotype was found a few times. The V call is TRBV7-2, the J call TRBJ2-5; no reliable D call. The CDR3 is 13 amino acids. Germline V lookup: CDR1 SGHTA, CDR2 FQGNSA. The V and J ends lost 3 bases and 3 bases respectively, with 8 bases between them. CDR3 nucleotides: TGTGCCAGCAGCTTCCCCACCGAAGAGACCCAGTACTTC. This translates into CASSFPTEETQYF. Complete variable domain (other parts from reference TRBV7-2 and TRBJ2-5): GAGVSQSPSNKVTEKGKDVELRCDPISGHTALYWYRQSLGQGLEFLIYFQGNSAPDKSGLPSDRFSAERTGGSVSTLTIQRTQQEDSAVYLCASSFPTEETQYFGPGTRLLVL.

Notes on this clonotype: Possible read error: a much larger clone is one base away. CDR3 bases: TGTACCAGCTCACCAATGGGAGAGACCCAGTACTTC. Its translation: CTSSPMGETQYF. V usage is TRBV18 and J usage is TRBJ2-5; no clear D. The germline gives CDR1 KGHSH, CDR2 LQKENI. This CDR3 is built from 12 residues.

The V gene is TRBV4-2, the J gene TRBJ2-3; 12 positions agree with TRBD2. Germline CDR1 is LGHNA and CDR2 is YNFKEQ. The ends lost 0 bases at V and 5 bases at J; junction bases unmatched: 15. This CDR3 has 20 residues. The CDR3 DNA reads TGTGCCAGCAGCCAAGAAGGTAATGGAGGACTAGCGGGACGGAAAGATACGCAGTATTTT. Protein: CASSQEGNGGLAGRKDTQYF.

The chain links TRBV5-1 to TRBJ1-2; D gene ambiguous. CDR1 SGHRS and CDR2 YFSETQ come from the germline V gene. Trimming left V 0 bases short and J 4 bases short, with 10 bases between. The CDR3 runs to 14 residues. Here the CDR3 DNA reads TGCGCCAGCAGCTTGGCCCAGGCCCCCTATGGCTACACCTTC. Translation gives CASSLAQAPYGYTF.

The rearrangement joins TRBV20-1 to TRBJ1-1; no definite D call. V lost 6 bases to trimming and J lost 0 bases, with 11 bases between them. This CDR3 is built from 13 residues. CDR1 and CDR2 from the germline V gene are DFQATT and SNEGSKA (reference sequence). The CDR3 loop is CSALDIMNTEAFF. CDR3 DNA sequence: TGCAGTGCCCTCGACATCATGAACACTGAAGCTTTCTTT.

The table lists this clonotype with a few counts. V is TRBV7-2 and J is TRBJ1-2; D uncertain. The length of the CDR3 is 14 residues. Germline loops: CDR1 SGHTA, CDR2 FQGNSA. V gave up 2 bases and J gave up 8 bases, with 15 bases separating them. The CDR3 loop reads CASSLSVGFGGYTF. CDR3 sequence (DNA): TGTGCCAGCAGCTTAAGCGTCGGTTTCGGAGGCTACACCTTC.

A word on this clonotype: A clone one base away is much larger, so this may be a read error. The chain is built from TRBV12-3 or TRBV12-4 and TRBJ2-1; no reliable D call. This CDR3 spans 13 amino acids. With 10 bases removed from V and 10 bases from J, the gap between germline ends came to 20 bases. CDR3 nucleotide sequence: TGTGCCACCAGCCCCGGTCGGAACTACGAGCAGTTCTTC. It is translated as CATSPGRNYEQFF.

This clonotype appeared a few times. V gene TRBV7-8 combines with J gene TRBJ1-1; D gene uncertain. The length of the CDR3 is 12 residues. CDR1 is SGHVS, CDR2 FQNEAQ, per germline. V was cut by 0 bases and J by 11 bases, with 10 bases left in between. CDR3 in amino acids: CASSLAAEKAFF. Written as DNA, the CDR3 is TGTGCCAGCAGCTTAGCCGCAGAGAAGGCTTTCTTT. Based on the CDR3 plus reference TRBV7-8 and TRBJ1-1, the full variable domain is GAGVSQSPRYKVAKRGQDVALRCDPISGHVSLFWYQQALGQGPEFLTYFQNEAQLDKSGLPSDRFFAERPEGSVSTLKIQRTQQEDSAVYLCASSLAAEKAFFGQGTRLTVV.

This clonotype was recorded only once. This chain uses TRBV12-3 or TRBV12-4 with TRBJ2-5, with TRBD1 matching over 8 bases. The V segment lost 4 bases and the J segment 6 bases; nucleotides outside the gene matches: 7. The CDR3 length is 14 residues. The CDR3: CASSSPDRGQTQYF. The DNA for the CDR3 is TGTGCCAGCAGTTCCCCCGACAGGGGACAGACCCAGTACTTC.

This clonotype was observed many times. The V gene is TRBV30, the J gene TRBJ2-7, with D perhaps TRBD1 (6 bases). Trimming cost V 3 bases and J 4 bases, with 19 bases left between them. CDR1 GTSNPN and CDR2 SVGIG come from the germline V gene (reference sequence). The CDR3 totals 15 residues. CDR3 amino acids: CAWSSRDIILYEQYF. The DNA of the CDR3 is TGTGCCTGGAGCTCCCGGGACATAATTTTGTACGAGCAGTACTTC.

V usage is TRBV29-1 and J usage is TRBJ2-1; TRBD2 matches at 13 bases. V dropped 6 bases and J dropped 7; count of bases not matched to a gene: 15. CDR3 size: 17 residues. Germline V lookup: CDR1 SQVTM, CDR2 ANQGSEA. This CDR3 is CSVAINPLAGGQNEQFF. In DNA, the CDR3 is TGCAGCGTCGCCATTAACCCACTAGCGGGAGGGCAGAATGAGCAGTTCTTC.

With regard to this clonotype: This may arise from a read error, as a much more abundant clone is one base away. The chain joins TRBV10-3 to TRBJ2-5; 7 bases fit TRBD2. The end of the DNA is better explained by TRBJ2-7, so the J call may be wrong. Per the germline V gene, CDR1 is ENHRY and CDR2 is SYGVKD. The CDR3 consists of 16 residues. CDR3 in amino acids: CALSESWLADTYEQYF. In DNA, the CDR3 is TGTGCCCTCAGTGAGTCGTGGCTAGCGGATACCTACGAGCAGTACTTC.

As for this clonotype: At one boundary the junction diverges from the germline segment, which might be a read error. The chain couples TRBV12-3 or TRBV12-4 to TRBJ1-1; D is uncertain. The CDR3 runs 13 residues. The CDR3 loop is CASSLFLNTVAFF. Written as DNA, the CDR3 is TGTGCCAGCAGTTTATTCCTGAACACTGTAGCTTTCTTT.

The chain has TRBV28 and TRBJ2-1; the D is unclear. Germline V gene sequence: CDR1 MDHEN, CDR2 SYDVKM. Trimming pared 10 bases from V and 5 bases from J, leaving 6 bases between. The CDR3 sequence is 10 residues long. Here the CDR3 reads CATRHNEQFF. The DNA for the CDR3 is TGTGCCACCCGACACAATGAGCAGTTCTTC.

This rearrangement joins TRBV18 to TRBJ2-7; TRBD1 aligns across 7 bases. The length of the CDR3 is 14 residues. CDR1 KGHSH and CDR2 LQKENI come from the germline V gene. Trimming removed 2 bases from V and 6 bases from J; junction bases left unmatched: 7. The CDR3 sequence is CASSPGGTGVEQYF. Written as DNA, the CDR3 is TGTGCCAGCTCACCAGGGGGCACAGGGGTCGAGCAGTACTTC.